A selection of T cell receptor beta chains follows, all from one sample in a study of OX40 agonist ivuxolimab in advanced cancers. Clones were sequenced by immunoSEQ multiplex PCR, and TCRdb holds only the in-frame ones, with some missing. The sample lists 96,000 or so clones, more than 80% occurring once. Specimen: CD4+ or CD8+ T cells sorted from blood, collected in a trial of the OX40 agonist ivuxolimab. These receptors originate from an adult with an advanced solid tumor such as melanoma, head and neck, liver or kidney cancer. Each CDR3 is given with its conserved first and last residue. The D gene is left open where the match is weak. For some rows the clone size is stated as once, few or many, or as a class when expanded; others skip it.

D gene,V gene,J gene,clone size,CDR3 DNA,CDR3 protein
NA,TRBV4-3,TRBJ2-7,NA,TGCGCCAGCAGCCAAGATTATACCGGGGATGGACTGCTCTTCTACGAGCAGTACTTC,CASSQDYTGDGLLFYEQYF
NA,TRBV6-5,TRBJ1-6,NA,TGTGCCAGCAGTTTGTGGAATTCACCCCTCCACTTT,CASSLWNSPLHF
TRBD2,TRBV5-1,TRBJ2-2,NA,TGCGCCAGCAGCACGGGACTAGCGGGGGCCGGCGGGGAGCTGTTTTTT,CASSTGLAGAGGELFF
NA,TRBV9,TRBJ2-7,NA,TGTGCCAGCAGCCCGGGACAAACCCCGGACGAGCAGTACTTC,CASSPGQTPDEQYF
TRBD1,TRBV19,TRBJ1-3,NA,TGTGCCAGTACCACCGGGACAGGGAGCTCTGGAAACACCATATATTTT,CASTTGTGSSGNTIYF
NA,TRBV6-5,TRBJ1-5,NA,TGTGCCAGCAGCCGCGACAGCCTCAATCAGCCCCAGCATTTT,CASSRDSLNQPQHF
TRBD2,TRBV9,TRBJ2-3,once,TGTGCCAGCAGCGCCCTGATAGCGGGAGGCACAGATACGCAGTATTTT,CASSALIAGGTDTQYF
TRBD2,TRBV11-2,TRBJ2-1,NA,TGTGCCAGCAGGTTAGGGGGTAGCGGGAGTTTGCATGAGCAGTTCTTC,CASRLGGSGSLHEQFF
TRBD2,TRBV12-5,TRBJ2-2,NA,TGTGCTAGTGGTTTGGTTCTAGCGGGAGTAAGTGGGGAGCTGTTTTTT,CASGLVLAGVSGELFF
NA,TRBV5-1,TRBJ2-5,NA,TGCGCCAGCAGCTCACCTCAAGAGACCCAGTACTTC,CASSSPQETQYF
NA,TRBV5-1,TRBJ1-5,NA,TGCGCCAGCAGCCCGGACAGTAATCAGCCCCAGCATTTT,CASSPDSNQPQHF
TRBD1,TRBV7-6,TRBJ2-5,NA,TGTGCCACCGGGAAGTGGGACAGGGCGGGTGAGACCCAGTACTTC,CATGKWDRAGETQYF
NA,TRBV2,TRBJ2-7,NA,TGTGCCAGCCGGGCAGGCGGGGTTGACGAGCAGTACTTC,CASRAGGVDEQYF
TRBD1,TRBV6-6,TRBJ1-4,NA,TGTGCCAGCAGCAAACAGGGGAATGAAAAACTGTTTTTT,CASSKQGNEKLFF
TRBD2,TRBV4-3,TRBJ2-3,NA,TGCGCCAGCAGCCCCAGTCCGGGACTAGCAACAGATACGCAGTATTTT,CASSPSPGLATDTQYF
NA,TRBV7-9,TRBJ2-5,NA,TGTGCCAGCAGCGCAGGACTGGGGGATTCGTGGGAGCAGTACTTC,CASSAGLGDSWEQYF
NA,TRBV11-1,TRBJ2-1,NA,TGTGCCAGCAGCCTCGAACACAATGAGCAGTTCTTC,CASSLEHNEQFF
NA,TRBV5-1,TRBJ2-2,NA,TGCGCCAGCAGCTTGGGACGGGGCTCGAACACCGGGGAGCTGTTTTTT,CASSLGRGSNTGELFF